These 15 T cell receptor beta chains came from one sample sequenced in a study of cytomegalovirus exposure and HLA in healthy donors. It was with 60 Vbeta and 13 Jbeta primers that the PCR ran. The table came from immunoSEQ multiplex PCR; TCRdb's copy has only in-frame clones and leaves some out. Of fewer than 150,000 clones detected, nearly 80% appear once; the ten largest clones hold around 2.2%. Sequenced input: PBMCs. These receptors were obtained from a man aged 25-40 years in good health and CMV-seronegative.

The chain combines TRBV4-2 with TRBJ1-1, with 8 bases lining up with TRBD1. Germline assignment: CDR1 LGHNA and CDR2 YNFKEQ. CDR3 length: 14 residues. J gave up 5 bases and V 5 bases, and 7 bases lay outside the gene matches. This chain's CDR3 is CASSTGTGRTEAFF. The CDR3 DNA reads as TGTGCCAGCAGCACCGGGACAGGCAGGACTGAAGCTTTCTTT.

The rearrangement links TRBV4-2 to TRBJ2-2, with 8 bases identical to TRBD2. Looked up from germline, CDR1 is LGHNA and CDR2 is YNFKEQ. The CDR3 has 17 amino acids. Trimming cost V 0 bases and J 5 bases; bases outside gene matches: 8. CDR3 residues: CASSQDSGLEGTGELFF. CDR3 DNA: TGTGCCAGCAGCCAAGACTCGGGACTAGAGGGGACCGGGGAGCTGTTTTTT.

The V call is TRBV5-4, the J call TRBJ1-2, with 8 bases matching TRBD1. Germline loops: CDR1 SGHNT, CDR2 YYREEE (reference sequence). The CDR3 extends over 14 amino acids. V dropped 7 bases and J dropped 2; count of bases not matched to a gene: 7. This CDR3 is CASRNGQGNYGYTF. The CDR3 bases are TGTGCCAGCCGGAACGGACAGGGAAACTATGGCTACACCTTC.

The V gene is TRBV27, the J gene TRBJ2-5; 12 bases agree with TRBD2. This CDR3 comprises 20 residues. Germline V gene lookup returns CDR1 MNHEY and CDR2 SMNVEV (reference sequence). The V and J ends lost 5 bases and 3 bases, in that order; junction bases with no gene match: 19. In nucleotides, the CDR3 is TGTGCCAGCAGTCCCTGGACAGGACTAGCGGGAAGCAAGAGTAAAGAGACCCAGTACTTC. It specifies CASSPWTGLAGSKSKETQYF.

The rearrangement joins TRBV7-9 to TRBJ1-4; 9 bases are shared with TRBD1. J was trimmed by 1 base and V by 5 bases; bases with no gene match: 8. The germline V gene has CDR1 SEHNR and CDR2 FQNEAQ (reference sequence). CDR3 length: 17 amino acids. The CDR3: CASSPLGQGGTNEKLFF. For the CDR3, the DNA is TGTGCCAGCAGCCCATTGGGACAGGGAGGAACTAATGAAAAACTGTTTTTT.

The gene calls are TRBV29-1 and TRBJ1-4; 9 bases are shared with TRBD1. The CDR3 totals 15 residues. Unmatched junction bases numbered 7, after V lost 2 bases and J lost 6 bases. Per germline, CDR1 SQVTM and CDR2 ANQGSEA. CDR3 loop: CSVEIQGASDEKLFF. Written as DNA, the CDR3 is TGCAGCGTTGAAATACAGGGGGCGAGTGATGAAAAACTGTTTTTT.

This sequence joins TRBV19 and TRBJ2-5; tentatively, D is TRBD1 (6 bases). Near its end, the DNA agrees better with TRBJ2-7, so the J call may be wrong. Germline loops: CDR1 LNHDA, CDR2 SQIVND (reference sequence). The CDR3 runs to 14 residues. The CDR3 coding sequence is TGTGCCAGTACTCTGGGCCAGGGGCCCTACGAGCAGTACTTC. Its protein product is CASTLGQGPYEQYF.

This chain uses TRBV7-2 with TRBJ1-5; D is unclear. Trimming took 2 bases from V and 4 from J, leaving 6 bases between them. Germline values: CDR1 SGHTA, CDR2 FQGNSA. This CDR3 comprises 13 residues. The DNA for the CDR3 is TGTGCCAGCAGCTTAAAACGGAATCAGCCCCAGCATTTT. Translation gives CASSLKRNQPQHF.

V usage is TRBV29-1 and J usage is TRBJ2-1; 10 positions agree with TRBD2. The junction had 15 bases not matched to a gene; V was cut back by 7 bases and J by 12 bases. CDR1 SQVTM and CDR2 ANQGSEA come from the germline V gene. The CDR3 is made up of 14 amino acids. The CDR3 DNA is TGCAGCGAACCGGGACTAGCGAACCCCCAGGCGCAGTTCTTC. It encodes CSEPGLANPQAQFF.

The rearrangement links TRBV19 to TRBJ1-5; D unclear. This CDR3 contains 14 residues. V was pared by 6 bases and J by 0 bases, with 9 bases between. The germline CDR1 and CDR2 sequences are LNHDA and SQIVND (reference sequence). CDR3 nucleotide sequence: TGTGCCAGTAGAGGTAGCTATAGCAATCAGCCCCAGCATTTT. Its protein is CASRGSYSNQPQHF.

V usage is TRBV5-1 and J usage is TRBJ2-3; 14 bases are a match to TRBD2. This CDR3 has 16 amino acids. Trimming took 0 bases from V and 6 from J; bases not matched to a gene: 3. The germline V gene has CDR1 SGHRS and CDR2 YFSETQ. CDR3 DNA sequence: TGCGCCAGCAGCTTGGCCCGGACTAGCGGGGGGGATACGCAGTATTTT. Amino acids: CASSLARTSGGDTQYF.

The gene calls are TRBV5-1 and TRBJ2-1, with a weak D call TRBD2 (6 bases). Germline CDR1 reads SGHRS; CDR2 reads YFSETQ. With 1 base removed from V and 9 bases from J, the gap between germline ends came to 14 bases. CDR3 length: 14 amino acids. The CDR3 bases are TGCGCCAGCAGCTTGACTAGCACAATGGGTGAGCAGTTCTTC. Its translation is CASSLTSTMGEQFF.

V gene TRBV5-5 combines with J gene TRBJ2-7; D might be TRBD2 (6 bases). CDR3 length: 14 residues. V lost 2 bases, J lost 3 bases, and 12 bases lay in between. CDR1 and CDR2 (germline): SGHKS, YYEKEE (reference sequence). In DNA, the CDR3 is TGTGCCAGCAGCTTCGGGACTGGGAGCTACGAGCAGTACTTC. It yields the protein CASSFGTGSYEQYF.

V is TRBV7-2 and J is TRBJ1-1; D possibly corresponds to TRBD1 (5 bases). The length of the CDR3 is 14 residues. Trimming pared 2 bases from V and 4 bases from J, leaving 11 bases between. Germline lookup yields CDR1 SGHTA and CDR2 FQGNSA. CDR3 protein: CASSLRQGGTEAFF. CDR3 coding DNA: TGTGCCAGCAGCTTACGGCAGGGTGGCACTGAAGCTTTCTTT.

The genes are TRBV7-6 and TRBJ2-7, with 7 nucleotides matching TRBD1. CDR1 and CDR2 (germline): SGHVS, FNYEAQ. The CDR3 has 14 residues. With 3 bases clipped from V and 2 bases from J, the junction kept 4 bases outside the gene matches. DNA for the CDR3: TGTGCCAGCAGCTTTACAGGGGAAGCCTACGAGCAGTACTTC. Encoded protein: CASSFTGEAYEQYF.